Presented here are 27 T cell receptor beta chains from one specimen sequenced in a study of response to subunit inactivated influenza vaccine. Via MiXCR, TCRdb re-called the RT-PCR reads, giving one row per CDR3 protein. This sample carries hundreds of thousands of distinct CDR3 sequences, around 8% of them seen once, and the ten largest clones take 13%. The source material was PBMCs from blood, sampled 23 to 25 months after vaccination. Receptors originate from a man in his fifties or sixties who received an inactivated influenza vaccine.

This clonotype was detected ten times or more. The chain uses TRBV7-8 and TRBJ2-7, with D perhaps matching TRBD1 or TRBD2 (5 bases each). The V and J ends lost 2 bases and 4 bases respectively, with 9 bases between them. The CDR3 extends over 13 amino acids. The germline CDR1 and CDR2 sequences are SGHVS and FQNEAQ. The CDR3 nucleotides are TGTGCCAGCAGCTTATCGGGGCGGTACGAGCAGTACTTC. Translation gives CASSLSGRYEQYF.

The V call is TRBV7-2, the J call TRBJ2-7; 7 positions agree with TRBD2. The J segment lost 1 base and the V segment lost 5 bases, leaving 11 bases of the junction unmatched. This CDR3 has 16 residues. CDR1 and CDR2 from the germline V gene are SGHTA and FQGNSA. The CDR3 sequence: CASSLVVGGGSYEQYF. For the CDR3, the DNA is TGTGCCAGCAGCCTTGTGGTTGGGGGAGGGTCCTACGAGCAGTACTTC.

This clonotype was recorded at least ten times. The J gene is TRBJ2-3, the V gene TRBV7-2; 11 bases line up with TRBD2. V was pared by 5 bases and J by 6 bases, with 10 bases of the junction left unmatched. Per germline, CDR1 SGHTA and CDR2 FQGNSA. The CDR3 runs 16 residues. The CDR3 here is CASSRGLAALRDTQYF. The CDR3 region has the DNA TGTGCCAGCAGCAGGGGACTAGCGGCCCTAAGGGATACGCAGTATTTT. Drawing the rest from reference TRBV7-2 and TRBJ2-3, the complete variable domain is GAGVSQSPSNKVTEKGKDVELRCDPISGHTALYWYRQSLGQGLEFLIYFQGNSAPDKSGLPSDRFSAERTGGSVSTLTIQRTQQEDSAVYLCASSRGLAALRDTQYFGPGTRLTVL.

The rearrangement links TRBV6-2 or TRBV6-3 to TRBJ2-6; either TRBD1 or TRBD2 may supply D (5 bases each). Per germline, CDR1 MNHEY and CDR2 SVGEGT. The CDR3 consists of 18 residues. The ends were cut back, 6 bases at V and 0 bases at J, with 18 bases in the middle. DNA of the CDR3: TGTGCCAGCAGCACCAGTCGGGGACCTTACTCTGGGGCCAACGTCCTGACTTTC. Translating gives CASSTSRGPYSGANVLTF.

The CDR3, as DNA: TGTGCCAGCAGCTTCCGCCCCTACGAGCAGTACTTC. This gives the protein CASSFRPYEQYF. The chain joins TRBV7-9 to TRBJ2-7; D is unresolved. Germline CDR1 and CDR2: SEHNR and FQNEAQ (reference sequence). Trimming took 3 bases from V and 2 from J, leaving 5 bases between them. This CDR3 contains 12 residues.

This chain joins TRBV28 and TRBJ2-3, with D possibly TRBD1 on 5 matching bases. Germline CDR1 and CDR2: MDHEN and SYDVKM. CDR3 length equals 11 residues. The germline V and J ends were trimmed by 11 bases and 4 bases, with 10 bases remaining between them. CDR3 sequence reads: CAPWGADTQYF. CDR3 in DNA: TGTGCCCCCTGGGGCGCAGATACGCAGTATTTT.

This clonotype was seen a few times. The V and J genes are TRBV5-8 and TRBJ1-5; D is undetermined. Deletions cut 4 bases from V and 0 bases from J, with 8 bases between. Germline V gene sequence: CDR1 SGHTS, CDR2 YDEGEE. The CDR3 contains 14 residues. CDR3 residues: CASSRLYSNQPQHF. The DNA of the CDR3 is TGTGCCAGCAGCCGCCTCTATAGCAATCAGCCCCAGCATTTT.

This clonotype was seen more than once but under ten times. This rearrangement joins TRBV6-1 to TRBJ1-4; D is ambiguous. Per germline, CDR1 MNHNS and CDR2 SASEGT. V lost 7 bases, J lost 0 bases, and 18 bases lay in between. The CDR3 has 17 amino acids. Written as DNA, the CDR3 is TGTGCCAGCACCCCTGGACGGGCCCTGGCAACTAATGAAAAACTGTTTTTT. Translated: CASTPGRALATNEKLFF.

Notes on this clonotype: Just one base apart from a much larger clone, this may be a read error. The J gene is TRBJ1-2, the V gene TRBV6-5; no firm D call. The CDR3 covers 15 residues. The germline V gene encodes CDR1 MNHEY and CDR2 SVGAGI. This CDR3 is CASSYSIGETYAYTF. CDR3 sequence (DNA): TGTGCCAGCAGTTACTCGATCGGGGAGACCTATGCCTACACCTTC.

At least ten counts were recorded for this clonotype. The chain combines TRBV29-1 with TRBJ1-5, with D hard to call. This CDR3 region has 13 residues. The germline gives CDR1 SQVTM, CDR2 ANQGSEA. V was pared by 5 bases and J by 0 bases, with 8 bases between. CDR3 amino acids: CSVSENSNQPQHF. CDR3 nucleotide sequence: TGCAGCGTTTCAGAGAATAGCAATCAGCCCCAGCATTTT.

This clonotype was detected ten times or more. This rearrangement joins TRBV29-1 to TRBJ2-3; D not certain. The CDR3 contains 13 residues. Germline V gives CDR1 SQVTM, CDR2 ANQGSEA. Trimming took 4 bases from V and 1 from J, leaving 9 bases between them. This CDR3 is CSVVRGGTDTQYF. DNA for the CDR3: TGCAGCGTTGTCCGTGGGGGCACAGATACGCAGTATTTT.

This clonotype was seen a few times. V is TRBV7-2 and J is TRBJ1-1; D is unclear. From germline, CDR1 is SGHTA and CDR2 FQGNSA. V lost 6 bases and J lost 1, with 12 bases in between. The CDR3 totals 14 residues. The CDR3 nucleotides are TGTGCCAGCAGTTTACAGCCTCAGAACACTGAAGCTTTCTTT. It specifies CASSLQPQNTEAFF.

This clonotype was seen repeatedly, ten times or more. This sequence joins TRBV28 and TRBJ2-7; D ambiguous. V shed 5 bases and J shed 1 base, with 15 bases lying between them. Germline V gives CDR1 MDHEN, CDR2 SYDVKM. The CDR3 has 15 amino acids. CDR3 loop: CASSPLNQVSYEQYF. The CDR3 DNA reads TGTGCCAGCAGTCCTCTCAATCAGGTTTCCTACGAGCAGTACTTC.

In its sample, this clonotype was seen many times. Here the CDR3 reads CASSPPAGTDTQYF. The CDR3 nucleotides read TGTGCCAGCAGCCCCCCAGCGGGGACGGATACGCAGTATTTT. This chain connects TRBV7-2 to TRBJ2-3, with 7 bases matching TRBD2. Germline trimming cut 5 bases from V and 6 bases from J; bases unmatched to any gene: 8. The CDR3 is 14 residues long. Germline V gives CDR1 SGHTA, CDR2 FQGNSA.

The chain combines TRBV11-2 with TRBJ2-7, with D hard to call. Trimming stripped 1 base from V and 2 bases from J, with 15 bases between. From germline, CDR1 is SGHAT and CDR2 FQNNGV. The CDR3 has 16 amino acids. CDR3 protein: CASSLASDGNTYEQYF. In DNA, the CDR3 is TGTGCCAGCAGCTTAGCTTCGGATGGTAATACCTACGAGCAGTACTTC.

This clonotype showed up many times. The V gene is TRBV28, the J gene TRBJ2-3; D perhaps matches TRBD1 (5 bases). Trimming removed 3 bases from V and 5 bases from J, with 15 bases in between. This CDR3 is 15 amino acids long. Per the germline V gene, CDR1 is MDHEN and CDR2 is SYDVKM. CDR3 bases: TGTGCCAGCAGTTTTCGAGACAGAAGGAGAGATACGCAGTATTTT. This codes for CASSFRDRRRDTQYF.

This clonotype was counted a few times. The genes are TRBV3-1 and TRBJ1-6; D remains ambiguous. The CDR3 is made up of 14 amino acids. The V end was cut by 1 base, the J end by 9 bases, with 10 bases between. Germline CDR1 is LGHDT and CDR2 is YNNKEL (reference sequence). The CDR3 sequence: CASSQVGLSSPLHF. The CDR3 DNA reads TGTGCCAGCAGCCAAGTTGGGTTGTCTTCACCCCTCCACTTT.

V is TRBV7-6 and J is TRBJ2-5; 10 bases are shared with TRBD1. J gave up 4 bases and V 5 bases, and 7 bases lay outside the gene matches. Germline lookup yields CDR1 SGHVS and CDR2 FNYEAQ. The CDR3 covers 15 residues. CDR3 DNA sequence: TGTGCCAGCAGCACGACAGGGGGCCGGAGAGAGACCCAGTACTTC. As protein: CASSTTGGRRETQYF.

The chain recombines TRBV20-1 with TRBJ2-1, with 10 nucleotides matching TRBD2. The J segment lost 5 bases and the V segment lost 5 bases, leaving 9 bases of the junction unmatched. Germline V gene sequence: CDR1 DFQATT, CDR2 SNEGSKA (reference sequence). CDR3 length: 15 residues. The CDR3 bases are TGCAGTGCTGAAGACTGGCTAGCGGGGGACAATGAGCAGTTCTTC. This translates into CSAEDWLAGDNEQFF.

This clonotype was observed at least ten times. The chain employs TRBV12-3 or TRBV12-4 and TRBJ2-3; D remains unclear. Trimming took 6 bases from V and 6 from J, leaving 13 bases between them. The CDR3 loop spans 13 amino acids. In nucleotides, the CDR3 is TGTGCCAGCAGCCTCGAGTCTTTCGATACGCAGTATTTT. Translated: CASSLESFDTQYF.

This clonotype turned up a few times. The chain couples TRBV29-1 to TRBJ2-5; 8 nucleotides match TRBD1. Losses at the gene ends were 7 bases for V and 5 bases for J; bases not matched to a gene: 9. The CDR3 loop spans 13 amino acids. Germline V gives CDR1 SQVTM, CDR2 ANQGSEA. CDR3 residues: CSATTGGWETQYF. DNA for the CDR3: TGCAGCGCAACTACAGGGGGTTGGGAGACCCAGTACTTC.

This clonotype was detected a few times. The chain is built from TRBV3-1 and TRBJ1-1; TRBD1 might be the D (6 bases). The ends were cut back, 9 bases at V and 3 bases at J, with 14 bases in the middle. Germline V gives CDR1 LGHDT, CDR2 YNNKEL (reference sequence). This CDR3 region has 13 residues. The CDR3: CASTGGADTEAFF. CDR3 coding DNA: TGTGCCAGTACTGGGGGCGCCGACACTGAAGCTTTCTTT.

The chain links TRBV9 to TRBJ2-1, with D maybe TRBD2 (5 bases). The V end lost 4 bases, the J end lost 9 bases, and 11 bases lay between the germline ends. Germline V gene sequence: CDR1 SGDLS, CDR2 YYNGEE. This CDR3 spans 12 amino acids. In DNA, the CDR3 is TGTGCCAGCAGCCCCTCCGGGGTTGAGCAGTTCTTC. Translating gives CASSPSGVEQFF.

The gene calls are TRBV11-2 and TRBJ1-2; tentative D call: TRBD1 (6 bases). V gave up 5 bases and J gave up 8 bases, with 21 bases separating them. The CDR3 is 15 residues long. Looked up from germline, CDR1 is SGHAT and CDR2 is FQNNGV. The CDR3 sequence is CASSRNRERMRGYTF. The CDR3 DNA is TGTGCCAGCAGCCGCAACAGGGAGCGCATGAGGGGCTACACCTTC.

This clonotype was counted many times. The V and J genes are TRBV20-1 and TRBJ2-7, with 9 bases lining up with TRBD2. The CDR3 spans 15 residues. Germline V gene data show CDR1 as DFQATT and CDR2 as SNEGSKA (reference sequence). V trimming: 7 bases; J trimming: 6 bases; junction bases outside the gene matches: 16. The CDR3 DNA reads as TGCAGTGGACTGCTGGGGCTAGCGGGAACGGCCGAGCAGTACTTC. Amino acid sequence: CSGLLGLAGTAEQYF.

This clonotype was found a few times. The chain combines TRBV20-1 with TRBJ1-3; D ambiguous. Germline CDR1 is DFQATT and CDR2 is SNEGSKA (reference sequence). With 0 bases removed from V and 0 bases from J, the gap between germline ends came to 9 bases. This CDR3 comprises 15 residues. Here the CDR3 reads CSARDGLSSGNTIYF. The CDR3 nucleotides read TGCAGTGCTAGAGATGGACTTTCCTCTGGAAACACCATATATTTT.

This clonotype was detected a few times. This chain uses TRBV7-8 with TRBJ2-1; perhaps TRBD1 as D (6 bases). The CDR3 runs 15 residues. CDR1 and CDR2 from the germline V gene are SGHVS and FQNEAQ. The V end lost 2 bases, the J end lost 1 base, and 9 bases lay between the germline ends. CDR3 in DNA: TGTGCCAGCAGCTTACAGGGACAATCCTACAATGAGCAGTTCTTC. It is translated as CASSLQGQSYNEQFF.